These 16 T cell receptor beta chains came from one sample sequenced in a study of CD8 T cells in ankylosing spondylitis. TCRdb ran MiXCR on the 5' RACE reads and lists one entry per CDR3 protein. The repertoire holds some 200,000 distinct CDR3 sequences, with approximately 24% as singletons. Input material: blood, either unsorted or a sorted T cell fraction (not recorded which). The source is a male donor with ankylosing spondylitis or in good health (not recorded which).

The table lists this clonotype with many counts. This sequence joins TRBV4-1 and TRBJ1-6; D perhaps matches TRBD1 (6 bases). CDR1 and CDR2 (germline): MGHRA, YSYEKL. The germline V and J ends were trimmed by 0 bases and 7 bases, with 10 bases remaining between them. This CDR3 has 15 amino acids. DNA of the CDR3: TGCGCCAGCAGCCAAGAGACAGGCAGAAATTCACCCCTCCACTTT. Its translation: CASSQETGRNSPLHF.

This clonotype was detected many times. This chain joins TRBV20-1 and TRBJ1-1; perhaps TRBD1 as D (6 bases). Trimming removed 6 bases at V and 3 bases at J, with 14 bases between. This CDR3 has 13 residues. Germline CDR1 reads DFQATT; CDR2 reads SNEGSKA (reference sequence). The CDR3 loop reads CSADSSGDTEAFF. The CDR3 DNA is TGCAGTGCCGATTCCTCAGGGGACACTGAAGCTTTCTTT.

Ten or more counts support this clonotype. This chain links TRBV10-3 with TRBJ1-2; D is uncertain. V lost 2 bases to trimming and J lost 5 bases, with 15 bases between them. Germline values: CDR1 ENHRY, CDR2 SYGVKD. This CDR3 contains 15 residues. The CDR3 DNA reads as TGTGCCATCAGTGAGCCCGATTCAAGAATATATGGCTACACCTTC. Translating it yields CAISEPDSRIYGYTF.

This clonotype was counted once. The CDR3, as DNA: TGCAGCGTCGTGGGGACTAGCGGAGCCATCTACGAGCAGTACTTC. This codes for CSVVGTSGAIYEQYF. The J gene is TRBJ2-7, the V gene TRBV29-1, with 11 bases matching TRBD2. The CDR3 is 15 residues long. V dropped 6 bases and J dropped 3; count of bases not matched to a gene: 10. Germline CDR1 reads SQVTM; CDR2 reads ANQGSEA.

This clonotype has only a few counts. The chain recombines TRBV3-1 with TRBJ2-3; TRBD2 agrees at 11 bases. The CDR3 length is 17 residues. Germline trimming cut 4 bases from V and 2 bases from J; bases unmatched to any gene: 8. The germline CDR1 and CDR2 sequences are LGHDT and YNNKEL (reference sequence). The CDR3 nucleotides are TGTGCCAGCAGCCCCCGGCTAGCGGGAGGCCTCACAGATACGCAGTATTTT. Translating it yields CASSPRLAGGLTDTQYF.

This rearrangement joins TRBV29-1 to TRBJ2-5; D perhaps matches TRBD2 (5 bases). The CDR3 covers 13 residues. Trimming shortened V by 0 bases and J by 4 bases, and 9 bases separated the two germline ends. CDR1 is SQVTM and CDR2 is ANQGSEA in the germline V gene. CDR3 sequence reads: CSVEDTRAETQYF. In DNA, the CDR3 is TGCAGCGTTGAAGATACTAGGGCAGAGACCCAGTACTTC.

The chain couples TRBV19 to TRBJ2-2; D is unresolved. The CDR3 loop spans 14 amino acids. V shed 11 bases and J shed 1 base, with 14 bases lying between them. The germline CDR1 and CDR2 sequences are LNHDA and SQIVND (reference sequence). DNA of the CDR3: TGTGCCGCTAAAAAGAACGAGAACACCGGGGAGCTGTTTTTT. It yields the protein CAAKKNENTGELFF.

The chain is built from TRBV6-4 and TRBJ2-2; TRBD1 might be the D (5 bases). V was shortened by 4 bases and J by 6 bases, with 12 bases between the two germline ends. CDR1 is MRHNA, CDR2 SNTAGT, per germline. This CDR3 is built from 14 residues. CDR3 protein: CASSAQGSAGELFF. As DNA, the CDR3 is TGTGCCAGCAGTGCTCAGGGATCCGCCGGGGAGCTGTTTTTT.

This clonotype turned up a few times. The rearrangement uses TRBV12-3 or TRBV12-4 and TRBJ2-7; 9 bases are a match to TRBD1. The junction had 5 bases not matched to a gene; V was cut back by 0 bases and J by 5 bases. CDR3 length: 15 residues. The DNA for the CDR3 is TGTGCCAGCAGTTTAGCACAGGGGGCGGACGACGAGCAGTACTTC. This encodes CASSLAQGADDEQYF.

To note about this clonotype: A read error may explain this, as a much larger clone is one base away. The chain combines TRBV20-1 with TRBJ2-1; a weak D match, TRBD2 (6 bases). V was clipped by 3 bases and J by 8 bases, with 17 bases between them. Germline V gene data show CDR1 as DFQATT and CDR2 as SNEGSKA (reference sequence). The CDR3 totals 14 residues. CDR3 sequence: CSASSGVTLYEQFF. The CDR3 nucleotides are TGCAGTGCTAGTTCGGGGGTCACCTTATATGAGCAGTTCTTC.

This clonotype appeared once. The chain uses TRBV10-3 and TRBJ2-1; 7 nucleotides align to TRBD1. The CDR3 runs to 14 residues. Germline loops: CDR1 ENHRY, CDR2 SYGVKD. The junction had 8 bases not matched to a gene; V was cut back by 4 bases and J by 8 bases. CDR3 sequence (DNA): TGTGCCATCAGTGTAGGGGGCTCTGGAGATGAGCAGTTCTTC. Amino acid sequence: CAISVGGSGDEQFF.

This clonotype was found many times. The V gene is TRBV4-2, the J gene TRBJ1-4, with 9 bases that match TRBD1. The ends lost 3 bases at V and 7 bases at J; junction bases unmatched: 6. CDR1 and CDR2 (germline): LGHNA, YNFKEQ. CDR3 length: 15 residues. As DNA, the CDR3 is TGTGCCAGCAGCCAGGAACAGGGGGCAAGTGAAAAACTGTTTTTT. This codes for CASSQEQGASEKLFF.

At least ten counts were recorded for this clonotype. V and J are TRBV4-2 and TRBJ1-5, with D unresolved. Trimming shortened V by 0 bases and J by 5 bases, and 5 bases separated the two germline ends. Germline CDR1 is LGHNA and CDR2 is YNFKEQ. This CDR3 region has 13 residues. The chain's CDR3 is CASSQEPDQPQHF. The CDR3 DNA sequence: TGTGCCAGCAGCCAAGAACCCGATCAGCCCCAGCATTTT.

The CDR3 protein is CSATGQDSGYTF. DNA for the CDR3: TGCAGTGCTACAGGACAGGACTCTGGCTACACCTTC. The chain couples TRBV20-1 to TRBJ1-2, with 7 bases that match TRBD1. The CDR3 contains 12 residues. Germline V lookup: CDR1 DFQATT, CDR2 SNEGSKA (reference sequence). V lost 4 bases to trimming and J lost 7 bases; unmatched junction nucleotides: 6.

CDR3 sequence: CASSLEGGVGFYNEQFF. Written as DNA, the CDR3 is TGTGCCAGCAGCTTAGAGGGCGGGGTGGGATTCTACAATGAGCAGTTCTTC. The J gene is TRBJ2-1, the V gene TRBV7-6; the D gene is possibly TRBD2 (6 bases). V was cut by 1 base and J by 3 bases, with 16 bases left in between. CDR1 is SGHVS, CDR2 FNYEAQ, per germline. The length of the CDR3 is 17 residues.

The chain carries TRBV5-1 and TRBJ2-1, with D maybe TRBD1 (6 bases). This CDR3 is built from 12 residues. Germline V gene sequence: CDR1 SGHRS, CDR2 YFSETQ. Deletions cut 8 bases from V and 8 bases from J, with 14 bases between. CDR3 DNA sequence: TGCGCCAGTACAGGGATGGGGGATGAGCAGTTCTTC. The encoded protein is CASTGMGDEQFF.